This TCR beta chain was recorded in a study of T cells in tuberculosis. The germline gives CDR1 SGHTA, CDR2 FQGNSA. The V end was cut by 0 bases, the J end by 6 bases, with 12 bases between. CDR3 size: 15 residues. The protocol was immunoSEQ multiplex PCR, while the TCRdb copy is restricted to in-frame clones and leaves out a portion. The sample lists fewer than 45,000 clones; roughly 96% were seen once. Input material: PBMCs. This chain links TRBV7-2 with TRBJ1-5, with D possibly matching TRBD1 (5 bases). The sequence derives from a donor aged 10-35 years with latent tuberculosis or without tuberculosis infection. Here the CDR3 DNA reads TGTGCCAGCAGCTTAGCGCTCGACAGCCTTCAGCCCCAGCATTTT. Its translation: CASSLALDSLQPQHF.